Below, 15 T cell receptor beta chains from the same sample are listed, as sequenced in a study of blood T cell repertoires in COVID-19. Method: immunoSEQ multiplex PCR; TCRdb's copy keeps in-frame clones and lacks some. Of about 140,000 clones listed, roughly four fifths are singletons. Sequencing was done on a sample of peripheral blood. Receptors were obtained from a human donor in a cohort sampled during active COVID-19.

The CDR3 nucleotides read TGCAGCGCCCATGTCCAAGGACTCGGGGAGCAGTACTTC. Amino acid sequence: CSAHVQGLGEQYF. The chain is built from TRBV29-1 and TRBJ2-7, with D tentatively TRBD2 (5 bases). The germline V gene encodes CDR1 SQVTM and CDR2 ANQGSEA. This CDR3 comprises 13 residues. The germline V and J ends were trimmed by 7 bases and 7 bases, with 20 bases remaining between them.

This chain joins TRBV29-1 and TRBJ2-3; 10 bases are shared with TRBD1. The CDR3 has 16 residues. V shed 6 bases, J shed 4 bases, and the junction held 13 bases outside the gene matches. Germline V gives CDR1 SQVTM, CDR2 ANQGSEA. In DNA form, the CDR3 reads TGCAGCGTGAACCGAGGAGGGACAGGGGATTCAGATACGCAGTATTTT. Amino acid sequence: CSVNRGGTGDSDTQYF.

Only a few counts were recorded for this clone. The rearrangement links TRBV5-1 to TRBJ1-5; TRBD1 matches at 10 bases. The CDR3 runs to 15 residues. Germline V lookup: CDR1 SGHRS, CDR2 YFSETQ. V lost 4 bases to trimming and J lost 2 bases; unmatched junction nucleotides: 3. The DNA of the CDR3 is TGCGCCAGCAGCGTGACAGGGGGCGGCAATCAGCCCCAGCATTTT. The encoded protein is CASSVTGGGNQPQHF. The full variable domain, rest sourced from reference TRBV5-1 and TRBJ1-5, is KAGVTQTPRYLIKTRGQQVTLSCSPISGHRSVSWYQQTPGQGLQFLFEYFSETQRNKGNFPGRFSGRQFSNSRSEMNVSTLELGDSALYLCASSVTGGGNQPQHFGDGTRLSIL.

This clone was observed a few times. The chain has TRBV14 and TRBJ2-1; 11 positions agree with TRBD1. CDR3 length: 17 residues. V shed 4 bases and J 5 bases; nucleotides not matched to a gene: 10. Germline CDR1 and CDR2: SGHDN and FVKESK. CDR3 amino acids: CASSLILDRGPHNEQFF. The CDR3 bases are TGTGCCAGCAGCCTGATCCTGGACAGGGGGCCCCACAATGAGCAGTTCTTC.

This chain connects TRBV6-5 to TRBJ2-7; no firm D call. The ends were cut back, 4 bases at V and 2 bases at J, with 12 bases in the middle. This CDR3 is 14 amino acids long. Germline V gene sequence: CDR1 MNHEY, CDR2 SVGAGI. Here the CDR3 DNA reads TGTGCCAGCAGTTCCCCAACAGCAGCCTACGAGCAGTACTTC. Translating gives CASSSPTAAYEQYF.

The chain combines TRBV2 with TRBJ2-5; 7 bases are a match to TRBD1. This CDR3 comprises 16 residues. J was trimmed by 2 bases and V by 4 bases; bases with no gene match: 10. Germline values: CDR1 SNHLY, CDR2 FYNNEI. CDR3 amino acids: CASSVRGPMGQETQYF. CDR3 bases: TGTGCCAGCAGTGTAAGGGGGCCGATGGGACAAGAGACCCAGTACTTC.

This clone was found once. The chain's CDR3 is CASSMDRGPRDEQYF. As DNA, the CDR3 is TGTGCCAGTAGTATGGACAGGGGGCCGAGGGACGAGCAGTACTTC. This rearrangement joins TRBV19 to TRBJ2-7, with TRBD1 identical over 11 bases. There are 15 residues in the CDR3. V lost 3 bases to trimming and J lost 5 bases; unmatched junction nucleotides: 6. CDR1 is LNHDA, CDR2 SQIVND, per germline (reference sequence).

The gene calls are TRBV30 and TRBJ1-1; possible D gene TRBD1, 5 bases. The CDR3 is made up of 13 amino acids. V lost 3 bases and J lost 0, with 8 bases in between. Per the germline V gene, CDR1 is GTSNPN and CDR2 is SVGIG (reference sequence). CDR3 nucleotides: TGTGCCTGGAGCCACAGGATGAACACTGAAGCTTTCTTT. Translation: CAWSHRMNTEAFF.

The chain links TRBV11-2 to TRBJ1-2, with D possibly being TRBD1 (5 bases). V was pared by 0 bases and J by 5 bases, with 10 bases between. The CDR3 is 14 amino acids. Germline loops: CDR1 SGHAT, CDR2 FQNNGV. This chain's CDR3 is CASSLDQGRYGYTF. Here the CDR3 DNA reads TGTGCCAGCAGCTTAGATCAGGGAAGATATGGCTACACCTTC.

V gene TRBV25-1 combines with J gene TRBJ1-3; D uncertain. V lost 7 bases to trimming and J lost 0 bases, with 13 bases between them. Germline-derived CDR1 and CDR2 are MGHDK and SYGVNS. The CDR3 runs to 15 residues. The CDR3 protein is CASTRDTYSGNTIYF. DNA of the CDR3: TGTGCCAGCACACGAGACACTTACTCTGGAAACACCATATATTTT.

V and J are TRBV19 and TRBJ1-4, with 8 bases lining up with TRBD1. The J segment lost 0 bases and the V segment lost 9 bases, leaving 6 bases of the junction unmatched. CDR3 length: 15 residues. Germline CDR1 is LNHDA and CDR2 is SQIVND (reference sequence). The CDR3 DNA sequence: TGTGCCAGCTCGGACAGGGCTTCAACTAATGAAAAACTGTTTTTT. Translating it yields CASSDRASTNEKLFF.

This chain links TRBV5-1 with TRBJ1-4; tentative D call: TRBD1 (5 bases). V was clipped by 4 bases and J by 4 bases, with 17 bases between them. The germline V gene has CDR1 SGHRS and CDR2 YFSETQ. The CDR3 totals 16 residues. This chain's CDR3 is CASSMTGGSSNEKLFF. DNA for the CDR3: TGCGCCAGCAGCATGACCGGGGGGTCTAGTAATGAAAAACTGTTTTTT.

This clone has a handful of counts. The genes are TRBV28 and TRBJ1-5; the D is unclear. Trimming removed 2 bases at V and 0 bases at J, with 26 bases between. The length of the CDR3 is 21 residues. The germline gives CDR1 MDHEN, CDR2 SYDVKM. The DNA of the CDR3 is TGTGCCAGCAGTTTAAATTGGTGGCGGGCCTCGCAAAATCATAGCAATCAGCCCCAGCATTTT. Its translation: CASSLNWWRASQNHSNQPQHF. Supplemented by reference TRBV28 and TRBJ1-5, the full variable domain reads DVKVTQSSRYLVKRTGEKVFLECVQDMDHENMFWYRQDPGLGLRLIYFSYDVKMKEKGDIPEGYSVSREKKERFSLILESASTNQTSMYLCASSLNWWRASQNHSNQPQHFGDGTRLSIL.

Details on this clone: Additional DNA sequences in this sample encode the identical CDR3. This chain connects TRBV27 to TRBJ1-6; D unresolved. V was pared by 4 bases and J by 4 bases, with 11 bases between. CDR3 length equals 15 residues. Germline V gene data show CDR1 as MNHEY and CDR2 as SMNVEV (reference sequence). CDR3 protein: CASSYRVPYNSPLHF. The CDR3, as DNA: TGTGCCAGCAGTTACCGGGTACCTTATAATTCACCCCTCCACTTT.

The V and J genes are TRBV28 and TRBJ2-1; maybe TRBD2 (5 bases). The germline V gene has CDR1 MDHEN and CDR2 SYDVKM. The CDR3 consists of 15 residues. Trimming pared 6 bases from V and 0 bases from J, leaving 12 bases between. CDR3 residues: CASRPTGSSYNEQFF. In DNA form, the CDR3 reads TGTGCCAGCAGACCGACGGGAAGCTCCTACAATGAGCAGTTCTTC. Combining the CDR3 with reference TRBV28 and TRBJ2-1 gives the whole variable domain DVKVTQSSRYLVKRTGEKVFLECVQDMDHENMFWYRQDPGLGLRLIYFSYDVKMKEKGDIPEGYSVSREKKERFSLILESASTNQTSMYLCASRPTGSSYNEQFFGPGTRLTVL.